Below, 16 T cell receptor beta chains from the same sample are listed, as sequenced in a study of T-cell reconstitution after alpha-beta-depleted transplantation in children. The authors prepared the TCRbeta library with unique molecular identifiers. TCRdb fed the PCR reads into MiXCR, producing one record per CDR3 protein. The sample lists roughly 350,000 distinct CDR3 sequences, 10% to 13% occurring once. The sample consisted of PBMCs from the stem cell graft donor, taken from the stem cell graft. Every receptor here comes from a human donor who donated a stem cell graft to a child with acute lymphoblastic leukemia.

A remark on this clonotype: At one end the junction does not follow the germline gene, possibly because of a read error. The chain couples TRBV5-1 to TRBJ1-5; 8 positions agree with TRBD1. Germline V gives CDR1 SGHRS, CDR2 YFSETQ. The CDR3 loop spans 13 amino acids. In nucleotides, the CDR3 is TGCGCCAGCAGCCCAGGGGGCAATCAGCCCGAGCATTTT. Encoded protein: CASSPGGNQPEHF.

This clonotype was seen at least ten times. V is TRBV4-2 and J is TRBJ2-1; no definite D call. V gave up 0 bases and J gave up 3 bases, with 9 bases separating them. CDR3 length equals 15 residues. CDR1 and CDR2 (germline): LGHNA, YNFKEQ. CDR3 sequence (DNA): TGTGCCAGCAGCCAAGAAGGAGCCCTCTACAATGAGCAGTTCTTC. It specifies CASSQEGALYNEQFF.

This rearrangement joins TRBV6-2 or TRBV6-3 to TRBJ2-1; TRBD2 aligns across 7 bases. The CDR3 loop spans 15 amino acids. Per germline, CDR1 MNHEY and CDR2 SVGEGT. V was pared by 2 bases and J by 2 bases, with 3 bases of the junction left unmatched. CDR3 sequence: CASSYGREPYNEQFF. Here the CDR3 DNA reads TGTGCCAGCAGTTACGGGCGGGAGCCCTACAATGAGCAGTTCTTC.

The J gene is TRBJ2-3, the V gene TRBV20-1; D ambiguous. This CDR3 comprises 14 residues. The V end lost 6 bases, the J end lost 2 bases, and 15 bases lay between the germline ends. Germline loops: CDR1 DFQATT, CDR2 SNEGSKA (reference sequence). The CDR3: CSAGLGDNTDTQYF. Here the CDR3 DNA reads TGCAGTGCCGGTCTGGGCGACAACACAGATACGCAGTATTTT.

The V and J genes are TRBV12-3 or TRBV12-4 and TRBJ2-3; 7 nucleotides align to TRBD1. Losses at the gene ends were 5 bases for V and 1 base for J; bases not matched to a gene: 6. The CDR3 extends over 15 amino acids. This CDR3 reads CASSIRGLGTDTQYF. The CDR3 DNA is TGTGCCAGCAGTATCAGGGGGTTGGGCACAGATACGCAGTATTTT.

This clonotype has just a few counts. The J gene is TRBJ2-7, the V gene TRBV7-2, with D hard to call. Germline V CDR1 and CDR2: SGHTA, FQGNSA. CDR3 size: 13 residues. Trimming cost V 2 bases and J 6 bases, with 11 bases left between them. DNA of the CDR3: TGTGCCAGCAGCTTATCTAAGGGAAGCGAGCAGTACTTC. Its translation is CASSLSKGSEQYF.

This clonotype was counted at least ten times. One junction end disagrees with the germline gene, perhaps due to a read error. The rearrangement joins TRBV12-3 or TRBV12-4 to TRBJ2-5; D unresolved. The CDR3 is 13 residues long. CDR3 nucleotide sequence: TGTGCCAGCAGCTTAGGGCAGAAAGAGACCCAGTACTTC. This encodes CASSLGQKETQYF.

J is TRBJ2-7 and V is TRBV5-1; D perhaps matches TRBD2 (5 bases). Trimming took off 4 bases at V and 7 bases at J, with 9 bases between the two ends. This CDR3 comprises 11 residues. Germline V gene sequence: CDR1 SGHRS, CDR2 YFSETQ. The CDR3 DNA is TGCGCCAGCAGCGAGGGCTCGGAGCAGTACTTC. Translating it yields CASSEGSEQYF.

This clonotype was picked up a small number of times. This chain joins TRBV7-2 and TRBJ2-3; a weak D match, TRBD1 (6 bases). CDR1 is SGHTA and CDR2 is FQGNSA in the germline V gene. The CDR3 has 16 residues. V lost 5 bases, J lost 4 bases, and 19 bases lay in between. CDR3 DNA: TGTGCCAGCAGCAAAGACAGGCCGGGGTCCGCAGATACGCAGTATTTT. Its protein product is CASSKDRPGSADTQYF. Full variable domain (outside the CDR3, taken from reference TRBV7-2 and TRBJ2-3): GAGVSQSPSNKVTEKGKDVELRCDPISGHTALYWYRQSLGQGLEFLIYFQGNSAPDKSGLPSDRFSAERTGGSVSTLTIQRTQQEDSAVYLCASSKDRPGSADTQYFGPGTRLTVL.

This clonotype was seen repeatedly, ten times or more. The gene calls are TRBV7-9 and TRBJ2-2; TRBD1 matches at 7 bases. CDR3 size: 13 residues. The ends lost 7 bases at V and 11 bases at J; junction bases unmatched: 10. Germline values: CDR1 SEHNR, CDR2 FQNEAQ (reference sequence). CDR3 residues: CASTLPGTEELFF. The CDR3 DNA is TGTGCCAGCACGCTACCCGGGACAGAAGAGCTGTTTTTT.

The table lists this clonotype with many counts. V usage is TRBV28 and J usage is TRBJ2-5; D is ambiguous. Trimming removed 4 bases at V and 4 bases at J, with 13 bases between. The CDR3 covers 14 residues. Per the germline V gene, CDR1 is MDHEN and CDR2 is SYDVKM. The CDR3 here is CASSSQTLPETQYF. The CDR3 DNA reads TGTGCCAGCAGTTCTCAGACTCTACCAGAGACCCAGTACTTC. Together with reference TRBV28 and TRBJ2-5, the CDR3 gives the full variable domain: DVKVTQSSRYLVKRTGEKVFLECVQDMDHENMFWYRQDPGLGLRLIYFSYDVKMKEKGDIPEGYSVSREKKERFSLILESASTNQTSMYLCASSSQTLPETQYFGPGTRLLVL.

The chain recombines TRBV29-1 with TRBJ2-1; TRBD2 matches 9 bases. Trimming at V came to 7 bases and at J to 10 bases, leaving 14 bases not matched to a gene. The V gene's germline CDR1 is SQVTM and CDR2 ANQGSEA. The CDR3 length is 14 residues. The CDR3 sequence is CSAVAGVGPGEQFF. The CDR3 nucleotides read TGCAGCGCTGTAGCGGGAGTAGGTCCCGGAGAGCAGTTCTTC.

The sample holds a few counts of this clonotype. One end of the junction varies from germline; a read error may be responsible. The chain uses TRBV7-7 and TRBJ1-1, with D tentatively TRBD1 (6 bases). There are 13 residues in the CDR3. Germline assignment: CDR1 SSHAT and CDR2 FNYEAQ (reference sequence). CDR3 nucleotide sequence: TGTGCTAGCAGCTTAGCCCAGGGGTCAGCAGCTTTCTTT. This encodes CASSLAQGSAAFF. Variable domain in full (rest from reference TRBV7-7 and TRBJ1-1): GAGVSQSPRYKVTKRGQDVTLRCDPISSHATLYWYQQALGQGPEFLTYFNYEAQPDKSGLPSDRFSAERPEGSISTLTIQRTEQRDSAMYRCASSLAQGSAAFFGQGTRLTVV.

The J gene is TRBJ2-6, the V gene TRBV6-4, with a weak D call TRBD2 (6 bases). The CDR3 is 15 amino acids. V lost 0 bases, J lost 4 bases, and 7 bases lay in between. In germline, CDR1 is MRHNA, CDR2 SNTAGT. CDR3 sequence: CASSDSAGGANVLTF. DNA for the CDR3: TGTGCCAGCAGTGACTCTGCGGGGGGGGCCAACGTCCTGACTTTC.

The chain joins TRBV4-3 to TRBJ2-1; 10 nucleotides agree with TRBD2. Unmatched junction bases numbered 7, after V lost 5 bases and J lost 0 bases. CDR1 is LGHNA, CDR2 YSLEER, per germline. This CDR3 has 17 amino acids. CDR3 region: CASSRTSGVSSYNEQFF. The DNA for the CDR3 is TGCGCCAGCAGCAGAACTAGCGGGGTTAGCTCCTACAATGAGCAGTTCTTC.

This clonotype was picked up a small number of times. The chain carries TRBV4-3 and TRBJ1-1, with TRBD1 matching over 7 bases. The CDR3 has 15 residues. The V gene end was trimmed by 4 bases and the J gene end by 5 bases; junction bases not matched to a gene: 10. Germline assignment: CDR1 LGHNA and CDR2 YSLEER. The CDR3 region is CASSRQGQRGTEAFF. The DNA for the CDR3 is TGCGCCAGCAGCCGACAGGGACAGAGGGGTACTGAAGCTTTCTTT.